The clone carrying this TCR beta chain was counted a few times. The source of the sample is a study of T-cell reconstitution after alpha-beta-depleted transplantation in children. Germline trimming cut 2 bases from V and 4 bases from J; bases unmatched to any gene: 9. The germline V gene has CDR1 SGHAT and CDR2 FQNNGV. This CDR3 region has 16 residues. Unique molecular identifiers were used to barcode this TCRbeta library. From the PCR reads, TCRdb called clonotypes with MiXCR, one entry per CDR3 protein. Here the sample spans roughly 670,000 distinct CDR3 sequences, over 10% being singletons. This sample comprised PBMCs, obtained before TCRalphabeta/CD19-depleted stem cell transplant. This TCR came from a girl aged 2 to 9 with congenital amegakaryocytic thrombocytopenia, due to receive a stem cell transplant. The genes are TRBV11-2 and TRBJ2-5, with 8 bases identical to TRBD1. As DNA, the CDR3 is TGTGCCAGCAGCTTAAAAGGGTTGACAGGGGTAGAGACCCAGTACTTC. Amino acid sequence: CASSLKGLTGVETQYF.